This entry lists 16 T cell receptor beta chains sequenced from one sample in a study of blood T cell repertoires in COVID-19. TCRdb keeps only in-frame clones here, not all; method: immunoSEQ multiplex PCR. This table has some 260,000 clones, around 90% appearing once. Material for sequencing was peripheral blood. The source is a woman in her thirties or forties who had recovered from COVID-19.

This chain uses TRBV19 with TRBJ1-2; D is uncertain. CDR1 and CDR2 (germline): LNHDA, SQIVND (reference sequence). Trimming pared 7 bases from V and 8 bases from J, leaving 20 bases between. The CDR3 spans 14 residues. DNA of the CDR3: TGTGCCAGTACCCCAGGCCCGGGAGGGCTGGGCTACACCTTC. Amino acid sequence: CASTPGPGGLGYTF.

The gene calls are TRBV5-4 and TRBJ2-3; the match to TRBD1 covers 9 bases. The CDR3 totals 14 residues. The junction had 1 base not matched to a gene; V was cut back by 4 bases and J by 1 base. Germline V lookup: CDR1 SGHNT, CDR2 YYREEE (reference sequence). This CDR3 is CASSRDRGTDTQYF. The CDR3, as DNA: TGTGCCAGCAGCAGGGACAGGGGCACAGATACGCAGTATTTT.

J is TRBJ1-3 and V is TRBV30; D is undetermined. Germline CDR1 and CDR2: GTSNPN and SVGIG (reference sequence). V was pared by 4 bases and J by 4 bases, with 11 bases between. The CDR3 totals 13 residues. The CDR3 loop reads CAWKISGGNTIYF. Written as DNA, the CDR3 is TGTGCCTGGAAAATCAGTGGCGGAAACACCATATATTTT.

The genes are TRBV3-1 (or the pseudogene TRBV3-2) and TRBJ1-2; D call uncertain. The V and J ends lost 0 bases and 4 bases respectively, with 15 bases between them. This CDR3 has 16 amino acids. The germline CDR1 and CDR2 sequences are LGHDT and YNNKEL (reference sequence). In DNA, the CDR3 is TGTGCCAGCAGCCAAGAGGGAGGCAGGCACAGCTATGGCTACACCTTC. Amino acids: CASSQEGGRHSYGYTF.

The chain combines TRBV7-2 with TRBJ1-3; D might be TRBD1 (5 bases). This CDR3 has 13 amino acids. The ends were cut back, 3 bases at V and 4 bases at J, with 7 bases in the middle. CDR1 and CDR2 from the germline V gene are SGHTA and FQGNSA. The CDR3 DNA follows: TGTGCCAGCAGCTTCGGGGGGGGAAACACCATATATTTT. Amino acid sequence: CASSFGGGNTIYF.

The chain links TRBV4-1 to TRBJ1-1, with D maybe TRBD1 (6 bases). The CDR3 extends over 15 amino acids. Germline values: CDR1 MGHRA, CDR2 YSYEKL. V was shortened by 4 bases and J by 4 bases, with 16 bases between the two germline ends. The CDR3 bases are TGCGCCAGCAGCCGGTCGGGGGGGCGTAGCACTGAAGCTTTCTTT. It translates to CASSRSGGRSTEAFF.

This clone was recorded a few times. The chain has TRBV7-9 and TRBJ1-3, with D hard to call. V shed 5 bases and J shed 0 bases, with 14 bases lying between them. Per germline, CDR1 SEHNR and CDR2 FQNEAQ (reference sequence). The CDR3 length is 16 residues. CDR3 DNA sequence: TGTGCCAGCAGCCCCCCGGGTCCAGTCTCTGGAAACACCATATATTTT. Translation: CASSPPGPVSGNTIYF.

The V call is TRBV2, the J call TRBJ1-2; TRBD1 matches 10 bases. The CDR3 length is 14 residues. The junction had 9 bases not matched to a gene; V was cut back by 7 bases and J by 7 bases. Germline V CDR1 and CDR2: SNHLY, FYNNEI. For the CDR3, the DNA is TGTGCCAGCACCCCCGACAGGGGGCTCCCTGGCTACACCTTC. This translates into CASTPDRGLPGYTF. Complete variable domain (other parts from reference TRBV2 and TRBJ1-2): EPEVTQTPSHQVTQMGQEVILRCVPISNHLYFYWYRQILGQKVEFLVSFYNNEISEKSEIFDDQFSVERPDGSNFTLKIRSTKLEDSAMYFCASTPDRGLPGYTFGSGTRLTVV.

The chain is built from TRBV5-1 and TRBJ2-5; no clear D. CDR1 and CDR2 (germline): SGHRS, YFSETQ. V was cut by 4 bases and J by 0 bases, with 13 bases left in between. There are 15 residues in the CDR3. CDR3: CASSPGGSYQETQYF. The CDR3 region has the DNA TGCGCCAGCAGCCCCGGCGGCTCGTACCAAGAGACCCAGTACTTC.

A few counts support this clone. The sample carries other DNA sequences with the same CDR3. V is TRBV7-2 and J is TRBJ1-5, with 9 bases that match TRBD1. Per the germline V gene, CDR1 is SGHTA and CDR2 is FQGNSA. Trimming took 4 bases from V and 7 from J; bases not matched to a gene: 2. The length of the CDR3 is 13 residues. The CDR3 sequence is CASSWTGVQPQHF. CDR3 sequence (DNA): TGTGCCAGCAGCTGGACAGGGGTGCAGCCCCAGCATTTT.

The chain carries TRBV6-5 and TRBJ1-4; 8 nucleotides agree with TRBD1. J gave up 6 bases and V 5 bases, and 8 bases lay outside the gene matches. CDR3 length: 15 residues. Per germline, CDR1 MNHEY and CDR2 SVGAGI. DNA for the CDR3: TGTGCCAGCAGTACCCGACAGGGGCCGGATGAAAAACTGTTTTTT. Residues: CASSTRQGPDEKLFF.

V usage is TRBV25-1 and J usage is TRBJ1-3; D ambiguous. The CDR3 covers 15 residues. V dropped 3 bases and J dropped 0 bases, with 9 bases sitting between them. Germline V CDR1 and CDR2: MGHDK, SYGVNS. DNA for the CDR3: TGTGCCAGCAGTGAGCGCGGCTACTCTGGAAACACCATATATTTT. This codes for CASSERGYSGNTIYF.

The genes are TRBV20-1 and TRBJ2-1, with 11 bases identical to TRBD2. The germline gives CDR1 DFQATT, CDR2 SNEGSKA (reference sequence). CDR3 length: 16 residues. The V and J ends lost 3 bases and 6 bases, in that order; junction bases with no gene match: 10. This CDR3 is CSASDVSGRATNEQFF. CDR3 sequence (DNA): TGCAGTGCTAGTGACGTTAGCGGGAGGGCAACCAATGAGCAGTTCTTC.

Here the CDR3 reads CASSSPRPSGSSYNEQFF. In DNA, the CDR3 is TGTGCCAGCAGCTCCCCTCGCCCTAGCGGGAGCTCCTACAATGAGCAGTTCTTC. The rearrangement links TRBV7-8 to TRBJ2-1, with 10 bases fitting TRBD2. This CDR3 has 18 residues. V lost 4 bases, J lost 0 bases, and 9 bases stayed unmatched. Germline V gene sequence: CDR1 SGHVS, CDR2 FQNEAQ.

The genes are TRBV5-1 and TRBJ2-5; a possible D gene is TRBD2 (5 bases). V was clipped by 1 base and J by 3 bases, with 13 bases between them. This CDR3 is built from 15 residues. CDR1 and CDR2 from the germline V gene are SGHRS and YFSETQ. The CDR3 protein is CASSLLGAEKETQYF. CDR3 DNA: TGCGCCAGCAGCTTGTTGGGAGCGGAGAAAGAGACCCAGTACTTC.

The CDR3 reads CASSPGGLSSYNEQFF. CDR3 sequence (DNA): TGTGCCAGCAGCCCGGGGGGGCTGAGCTCCTACAATGAGCAGTTCTTC. The rearrangement uses TRBV5-4 and TRBJ2-1, with TRBD2 matching over 8 bases. CDR3 length: 16 amino acids. Germline values: CDR1 SGHNT, CDR2 YYREEE (reference sequence). With V trimmed by 4 bases and J by 0 bases, 6 bases remained unmatched.